This TCR beta chain was documented in a study of T cell responses to AZD1222 COVID-19 vaccine (dated by TCRdb to the early 2020s). Study-level background: AZD1222 recipients with second doses at about 4 weeks or about 12 weeks were pooled, because spike-specific TCR depth and breadth did not differ between schedules. TCR sequencing was performed for approximately 240 trial participants, of whom 200 to 220 were given two doses of AZD1222 and around 26 were given two doses of MenACWY control vaccine. Trial participants were enrolled by age into subgroups of 18-55, 56-69 and 70-plus years, and about 150, 27 and 61 TCR-sequenced participants, respectively, were included in these subgroups.

Reading the label with the study, this specimen's time point is: baseline before first vaccination. Vaccinee samples came from UK trials COV001 and COV002, including a single-blind randomized controlled phase 2/3 trial of AZD1222 (ChAdOx1 nCoV-19) in healthy adults. For TCRbeta chain sequencing, PBMC samples were collected from trial participants at day 0 and at day 28 after the second dose. The CDR3 regions of human TCRbeta chains were subjected to immunosequencing. Per the source publication's procedure: Repertoire TCRs were matched against a reference library of SARS-CoV-2-specific TCRs generated with the MIRA antigen-specificity platform. Breadth was defined as the fraction of unique TCRs that were SARS-CoV-2-associated, and depth was defined as the fraction of total T cells that were SARS-CoV-2-associated. Using the MIRA data, every spike-specific TCR was mapped to the spike region that the TCR reacted to and assigned to either a CD4 or a CD8 class. Log10-transformed breadth and depth values were compared by one-way ANOVA with Sidak's multiple comparisons tests. TCRdb stores this immuneACCESS table with in-frame sequences only. Part of the clones is absent; in the studies checked, under half of the shortfall reflects unresolved V genes, and no reason is known for the rest. Clonal size and the V and J genes are those of that table, whereas D and trimming came from the DNA. The table for this sample lists approximately 190,000 clones; 90% to 95% of them were counted only once. 7% to 9.5% of the sample is taken by the ten largest.

What the study reported, not specific to this receptor: Most participants were white British and females outnumbered males, and the authors suggested that clonal diversity may have been underestimated. Conclusions about previously exposed vaccinees are limited because only 6 or 7 AZD1222 recipients were SARS-CoV-2 seropositive at baseline. CD4 TCRs associated with the vaccine covered the entire spike protein, and the dominant responses were in regions 160-218 and 743-854. Because no samples from the day 14 peak response were available, repertoires could be characterized only after the peak T cell response. In the small 56-69-year group, the increase in depth fell short of significance, most likely because of low power. A significant rise in spike-specific TCR breadth and depth was observed after two AZD1222 doses relative to day 0 and relative to MenACWY recipients. Reportedly, almost half of the unique spike-specific TCRs recognized epitopes lying outside the regions that are mutated in the B.1.351 and B.1.1.7 variants.

From cysteine to phenylalanine, the CDR3 is 12 amino acids long. The read is trimmed to its CDR3 DNA, 36 bases read in frame from base 1. From a lookup of the germline V gene, CDR1 and CDR2 are SGHTA and FQGNSA. Trimmed from V: 5 bases; trimmed from J: 6 bases; junction bases lacking a gene match: 4. This clone came up once. The antigen it recognizes is unknown. The sample holds no much larger clone one base away, and base qualities are not on file. The sequencing here drew on peripheral blood, taken on day 0 of AZD1222 vaccination. The receptor was derived from an adult in good health. This receptor chain uses TRBV7-2 and TRBJ2-7; a stretch of 7 junction bases matches TRBD2. The sequenced DNA is TGTGCCAGCAGCGGGAGGGGCGGCGAGCAGTACTTC. Translated, this gives CASSGRGGEQYF.